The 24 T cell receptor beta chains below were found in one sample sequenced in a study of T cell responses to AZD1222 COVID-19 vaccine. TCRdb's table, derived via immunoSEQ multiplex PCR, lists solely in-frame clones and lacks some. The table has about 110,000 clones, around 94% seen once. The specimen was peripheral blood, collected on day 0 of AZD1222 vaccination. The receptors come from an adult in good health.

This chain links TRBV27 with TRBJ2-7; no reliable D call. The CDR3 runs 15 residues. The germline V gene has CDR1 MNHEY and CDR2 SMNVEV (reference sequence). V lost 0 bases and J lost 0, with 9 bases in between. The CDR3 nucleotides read TGTGCCAGCAGTTTATCGAGTGCGGTCTCCTACGAGCAGTACTTC. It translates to CASSLSSAVSYEQYF.

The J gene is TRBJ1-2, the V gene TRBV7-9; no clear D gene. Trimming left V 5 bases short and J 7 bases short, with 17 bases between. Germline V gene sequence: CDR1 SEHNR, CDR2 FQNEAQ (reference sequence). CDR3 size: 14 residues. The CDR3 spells CASSLSAGIGGYTF. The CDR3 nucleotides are TGTGCCAGCAGCCTAAGCGCCGGCATCGGTGGCTACACCTTC.

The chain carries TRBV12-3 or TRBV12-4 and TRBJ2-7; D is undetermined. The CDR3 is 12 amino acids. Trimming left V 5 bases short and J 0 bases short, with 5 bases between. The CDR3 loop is CASSPNSYEQYF. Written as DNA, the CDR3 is TGTGCCAGCAGTCCAAACTCCTACGAGCAGTACTTC.

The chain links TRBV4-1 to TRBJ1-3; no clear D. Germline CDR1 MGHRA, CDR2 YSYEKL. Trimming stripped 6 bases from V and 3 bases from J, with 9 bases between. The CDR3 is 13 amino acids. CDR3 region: CASRQTGGNTIYF. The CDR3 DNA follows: TGCGCCAGCAGACAAACCGGTGGAAACACCATATATTTT.

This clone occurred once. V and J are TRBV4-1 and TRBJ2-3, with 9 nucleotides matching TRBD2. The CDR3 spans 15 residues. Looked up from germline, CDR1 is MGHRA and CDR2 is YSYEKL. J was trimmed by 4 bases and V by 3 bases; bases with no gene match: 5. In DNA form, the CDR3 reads TGCGCCAGCAGCCATTGGGGACTAGCATCAGATACGCAGTATTTT. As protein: CASSHWGLASDTQYF.

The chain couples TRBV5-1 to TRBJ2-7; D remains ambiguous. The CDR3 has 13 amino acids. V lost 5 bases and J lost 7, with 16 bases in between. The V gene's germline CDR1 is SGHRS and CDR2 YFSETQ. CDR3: CASSYSTLSEQYF. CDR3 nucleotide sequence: TGCGCCAGCAGTTATTCGACACTCAGTGAGCAGTACTTC.

CDR3 in amino acids: CSVARANEQFF. The CDR3 nucleotides are TGCAGCGTTGCAAGGGCAAATGAGCAGTTCTTC. The rearrangement links TRBV29-1 to TRBJ2-1; D remains ambiguous. Germline loops: CDR1 SQVTM, CDR2 ANQGSEA. The CDR3 length is 11 residues. V was shortened by 4 bases and J by 7 bases, with 8 bases between the two germline ends.

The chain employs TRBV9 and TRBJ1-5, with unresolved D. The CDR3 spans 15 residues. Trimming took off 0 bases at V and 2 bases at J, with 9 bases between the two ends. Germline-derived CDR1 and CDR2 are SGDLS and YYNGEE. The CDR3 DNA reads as TGTGCCAGCAGCGTAGGGGTTTTTGGCAATCAGCCCCAGCATTTT. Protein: CASSVGVFGNQPQHF.

The CDR3 DNA is TGTGCCAGCAGTTTTCGCGGGCATCAGCCCCAGCATTTT. Translating gives CASSFRGHQPQHF. The V call is TRBV28, the J call TRBJ1-5; D is unclear. The V and J ends lost 3 bases and 5 bases respectively, with 8 bases between them. CDR3 length: 13 residues. Germline V gene data show CDR1 as MDHEN and CDR2 as SYDVKM. The variable domain in full, with the rest retrieved from reference TRBV28 and TRBJ1-5, is DVKVTQSSRYLVKRTGEKVFLECVQDMDHENMFWYRQDPGLGLRLIYFSYDVKMKEKGDIPEGYSVSREKKERFSLILESASTNQTSMYLCASSFRGHQPQHFGDGTRLSIL.

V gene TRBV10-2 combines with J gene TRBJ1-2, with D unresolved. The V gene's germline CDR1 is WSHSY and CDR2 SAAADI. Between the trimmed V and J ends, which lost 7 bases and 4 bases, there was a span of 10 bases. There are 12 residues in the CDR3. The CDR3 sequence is CASIGVTYGYTF. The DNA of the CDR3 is TGCGCCAGCATTGGGGTTACCTATGGCTACACCTTC.

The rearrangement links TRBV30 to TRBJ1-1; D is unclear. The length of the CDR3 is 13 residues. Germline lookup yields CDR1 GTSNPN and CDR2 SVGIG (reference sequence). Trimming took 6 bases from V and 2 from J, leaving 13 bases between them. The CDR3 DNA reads TGTGCCTGTAACCCTGGGCCTAACACTGAAGCTTTCTTT. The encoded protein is CACNPGPNTEAFF.

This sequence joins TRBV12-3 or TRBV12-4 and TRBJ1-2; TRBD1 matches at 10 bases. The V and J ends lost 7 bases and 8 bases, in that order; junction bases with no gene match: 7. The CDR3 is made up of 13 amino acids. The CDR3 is CASKVTGGAGYTF. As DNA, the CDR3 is TGTGCCAGCAAGGTGACAGGGGGCGCGGGCTACACCTTC.

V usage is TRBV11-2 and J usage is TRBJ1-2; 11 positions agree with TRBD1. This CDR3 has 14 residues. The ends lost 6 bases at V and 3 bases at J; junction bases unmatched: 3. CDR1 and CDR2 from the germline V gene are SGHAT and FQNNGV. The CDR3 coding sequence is TGTGCCAGCAGACCGGGACAGGGGGACTATGGCTACACCTTC. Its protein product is CASRPGQGDYGYTF.

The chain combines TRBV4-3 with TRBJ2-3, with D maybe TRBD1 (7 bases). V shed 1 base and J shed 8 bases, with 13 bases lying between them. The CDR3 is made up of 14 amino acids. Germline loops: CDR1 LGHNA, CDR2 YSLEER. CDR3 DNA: TGCGCCAGCAGCCAAGCAGGGGGGATGGGTACGCAGTATTTT. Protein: CASSQAGGMGTQYF.

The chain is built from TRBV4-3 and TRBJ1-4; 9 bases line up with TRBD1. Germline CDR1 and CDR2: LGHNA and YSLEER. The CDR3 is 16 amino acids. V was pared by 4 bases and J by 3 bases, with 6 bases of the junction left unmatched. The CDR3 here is CASSPGDRESNEKLFF. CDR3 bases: TGCGCCAGCAGCCCCGGGGACAGGGAATCTAATGAAAAACTGTTTTTT.

The CDR3 bases are TGTGCCAGCAGCTTAGGGGTATGGACTGAAGCTTTCTTT. This sequence encodes CASSLGVWTEAFF. The V call is TRBV7-3, the J call TRBJ1-1; unclear D gene. The germline V gene encodes CDR1 SGHTA and CDR2 FQGTGA. The V end lost 2 bases, the J end lost 5 bases, and 9 bases lay between the germline ends. The CDR3 is made up of 13 amino acids.

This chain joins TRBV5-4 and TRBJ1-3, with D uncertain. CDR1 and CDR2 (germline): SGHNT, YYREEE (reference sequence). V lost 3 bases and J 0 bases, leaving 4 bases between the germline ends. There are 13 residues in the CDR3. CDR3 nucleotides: TGTGCCAGCAGCTGGAGCTCTGGAAACACCATATATTTT. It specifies CASSWSSGNTIYF. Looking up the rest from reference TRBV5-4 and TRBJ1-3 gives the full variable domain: ETGVTQSPTHLIKTRGQQVTLRCSSQSGHNTVSWYQQALGQGPQFIFQYYREEENGRGNFPPRFSGLQFPNYSSELNVNALELDDSALYLCASSWSSGNTIYFGEGSWLTVV.

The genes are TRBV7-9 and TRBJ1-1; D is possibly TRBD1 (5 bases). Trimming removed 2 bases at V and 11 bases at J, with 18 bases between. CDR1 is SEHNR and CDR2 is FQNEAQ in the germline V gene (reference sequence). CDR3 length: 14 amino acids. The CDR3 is CASSLPLGAAGAFF. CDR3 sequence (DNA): TGTGCCAGCAGCTTACCTCTAGGGGCGGCGGGCGCTTTCTTT.

CDR3 amino acids: CASSLSSIVNTEAFF. CDR3 nucleotide sequence: TGTGCCAGCAGCTTAAGCTCAATCGTGAACACTGAAGCTTTCTTT. This chain joins TRBV7-9 and TRBJ1-1; no firm D call. Germline V gene sequence: CDR1 SEHNR, CDR2 FQNEAQ (reference sequence). The CDR3 runs 15 residues. Trimming stripped 2 bases from V and 0 bases from J, with 10 bases between.

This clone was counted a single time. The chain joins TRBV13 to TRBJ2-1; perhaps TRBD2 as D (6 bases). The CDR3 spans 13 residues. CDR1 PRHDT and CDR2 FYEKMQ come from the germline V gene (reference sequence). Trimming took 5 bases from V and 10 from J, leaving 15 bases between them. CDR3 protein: CASSKVPEGEQFF. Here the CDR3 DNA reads TGTGCCAGCAGCAAAGTACCGGAGGGGGAGCAGTTCTTC.

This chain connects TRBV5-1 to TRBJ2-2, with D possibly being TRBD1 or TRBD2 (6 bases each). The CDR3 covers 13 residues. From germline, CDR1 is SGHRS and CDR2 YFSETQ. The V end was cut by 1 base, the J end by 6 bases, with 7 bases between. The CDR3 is CASSLRGAGELFF. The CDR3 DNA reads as TGCGCCAGCAGCTTGAGGGGGGCCGGGGAGCTGTTTTTT.

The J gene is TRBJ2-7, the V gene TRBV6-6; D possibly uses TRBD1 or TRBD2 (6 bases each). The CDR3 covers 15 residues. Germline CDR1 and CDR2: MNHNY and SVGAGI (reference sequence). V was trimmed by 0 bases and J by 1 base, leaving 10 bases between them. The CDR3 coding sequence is TGTGCCAGCAGTTACTCGAGGGGGGAATCCTACGAGCAGTACTTC. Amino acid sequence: CASSYSRGESYEQYF.

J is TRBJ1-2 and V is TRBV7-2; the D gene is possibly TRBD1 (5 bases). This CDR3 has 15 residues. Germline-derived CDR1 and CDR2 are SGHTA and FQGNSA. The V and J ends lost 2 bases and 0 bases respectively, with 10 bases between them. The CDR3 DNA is TGTGCCAGCAGCTTAATCCCGGGGCCTAACTATGGCTACACCTTC. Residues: CASSLIPGPNYGYTF.

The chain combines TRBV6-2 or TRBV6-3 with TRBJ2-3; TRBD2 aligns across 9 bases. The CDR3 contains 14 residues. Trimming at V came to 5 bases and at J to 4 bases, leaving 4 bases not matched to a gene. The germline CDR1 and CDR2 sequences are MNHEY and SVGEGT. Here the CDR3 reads CASSEASGADTQYF. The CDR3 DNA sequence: TGTGCCAGCAGTGAGGCTAGCGGGGCAGATACGCAGTATTTT.